This is a list of T cell receptor beta chains from one sample in a study of T-cell memory formation after mild COVID-19. Using its own MiXCR run on the 5' RACE reads, TCRdb lists one record per CDR3 protein. Here the sample spans around 370,000 distinct CDR3 sequences, around 20% being singletons. The material sequenced was PBMCs or a T cell subset sorted from them (not recorded which). The receptors were gathered from an adult woman who had mild COVID-19 (a few samples of this study predate the infection). Cell type and time point are not known. Both conserved end residues are part of each CDR3. A D gene is named only where the DNA matches it firmly. Expanded clones get a size class; other rows say once, few or many, or leave the size out.

. | TRBJ2-7 | TRBV20-1 | 14 | . | CSARGGPRVHEQYF | TGCAGTGCTAGAGGGGGACCCAGAGTACACGAGCAGTACTTC
TRBD1 | TRBJ2-3 | TRBV27 | 14 | . | CASSWTGPADTQYF | TGTGCCAGCAGTTGGACAGGGCCAGCAGATACGCAGTATTTT
. | TRBJ1-5 | TRBV11-2 | 13 | few | CASSSDRNQPQHF | TGTGCCAGCAGCTCAGACAGGAATCAGCCCCAGCATTTT
. | TRBJ2-7 | TRBV29-1 | 13 | few | CSALGGEAYEQYF | TGCAGCGCCCTCGGTGGGGAGGCCTACGAGCAGTACTTC
TRBD1 | TRBJ2-5 | TRBV7-2 | 15 | many | CASSLARQGYETQYF | TGTGCCAGCAGCTTAGCGAGACAGGGGTACGAGACCCAGTACTTC
. | TRBJ2-7 | TRBV6-2/TRBV6-3 | 15 | few | CASSITVVSSYEQYF | TGTGCCAGCAGTATTACCGTCGTAAGCTCCTACGAGCAGTACTTC
TRBD2 | TRBJ2-5 | TRBV20-1 | 15 | many | CSATIAGPASRTQYF | TGCAGTGCCACGATAGCGGGACCTGCCTCGAGGACCCAGTACTTC
TRBD1 | TRBJ2-7 | TRBV12-3/TRBV12-4 | 15 | few | CASSLGTGGPNEQYF | TGTGCCAGCAGTTTAGGGACAGGGGGCCCCAACGAGCAGTACTTC
. | TRBJ1-1 | TRBV4-1 | 13 | . | CASSQVEKIGAFF | TGCGCCAGCAGCCAAGTAGAAAAGATCGGAGCTTTCTTT
TRBD1 | TRBJ2-7 | TRBV2 | 14 | . | CASSRQGNIYEQYF | TGTGCCAGCAGCAGACAGGGCAATATCTACGAGCAGTACTTC
. | TRBJ2-4 | TRBV9 | 14 | . | CASSVATGGIIQYF | TGTGCCAGCAGTGTGGCGACAGGTGGGATCATTCAGTACTTC
. | TRBJ1-5 | TRBV4-2 | 15 | . | CASSFGGTGNQPQHF | TGTGCCAGCAGCTTTGGTGGAACCGGGAATCAGCCCCAGCATTTT
. | TRBJ1-1 | TRBV12-3/TRBV12-4 | 16 | . | CASSLVNRHPNTEAFF | TGTGCCAGCAGTTTAGTTAACAGACACCCGAACACTGAAGCTTTCTTT
. | TRBJ2-2 | TRBV20-1 | 13 | . | CSARTWGTGELFF | TGCAGTGCTAGAACGTGGGGAACCGGGGAGCTGTTTTTT
. | TRBJ2-2 | TRBV7-9 | 12 | . | CASSGDPGELFF | TGTGCCAGCAGTGGCGATCCCGGGGAGCTGTTTTTT
. | TRBJ2-1 | TRBV19 | 15 | . | CASKPAGSSLNEQFF | TGTGCCAGTAAGCCGGCAGGGAGTTCCCTCAATGAGCAGTTCTTC
. | TRBJ1-2 | TRBV4-1 | 13 | few | CASSQADSYGYTF | TGCGCCAGCAGCCAGGCAGACAGCTATGGCTACACCTTC
TRBD2 | TRBJ2-7 | TRBV7-2 | 16 | few | CASSLVLAGAFDEQYF | TGTGCCAGCAGCTTAGTGCTAGCGGGAGCTTTTGACGAGCAGTACTTC
. | TRBJ1-2 | TRBV2 | 14 | . | CASSEPGSGYGYTF | TGTGCCAGCAGTGAACCAGGGTCGGGCTATGGCTACACCTTC
TRBD2 | TRBJ2-1 | TRBV7-2 | 16 | . | CASSGSGRNPYNEQFF | TGTGCCAGCAGCGGTAGCGGGAGGAACCCCTACAATGAGCAGTTCTTC
. | TRBJ2-1 | TRBV20-1 | 11 | once | CSASPWNEQFF | TGCAGTGCTTCTCCTTGGAATGAGCAGTTCTTC
. | TRBJ1-5 | TRBV19 | 14 | . | CASSTGTPNQPQHF | TGTGCCAGTAGTACGGGGACCCCCAATCAGCCCCAGCATTTT
. | TRBJ2-7 | TRBV14 | 17 | . | CASSQDSWGVSSYEQYF | TGTGCCAGCAGCCAAGATTCCTGGGGGGTTAGCTCCTACGAGCAGTACTTC
. | TRBJ2-6 | TRBV15 | 16 | . | CATSSRSGSGANVLTF | TGTGCCACCAGCAGTCGCTCCGGCTCTGGGGCCAACGTCCTGACTTTC
. | TRBJ2-5 | TRBV7-9 | 12 | . | CASRRLSETQYF | TGTGCCAGCAGGAGATTGTCGGAGACCCAGTACTTC
. | TRBJ2-5 | TRBV3-1 | 15 | many | CASSQDRRGQETQYF | TGTGCCAGCAGCCAAGACCGGCGGGGCCAAGAGACCCAGTACTTC
. | TRBJ1-4 | TRBV29-1 | 14 | few | CSVEGTGSAGKLFF | TGCAGCGTTGAAGGGACGGGGTCGGCGGGAAAACTGTTTTTT
TRBD1 | TRBJ2-1 | TRBV9 | 14 | few | CASSEATGWDEQFF | TGTGCCAGCAGCGAAGCGACAGGGTGGGATGAGCAGTTCTTC
TRBD1 | TRBJ2-1 | TRBV5-6 | 17 | many | CASTKQGSRAINNEQFF | TGTGCCAGCACCAAACAGGGGTCTCGGGCTATAAACAATGAGCAGTTCTTC
TRBD1 | TRBJ2-1 | TRBV7-2 | 15 | few | CASSPRGQTYNEQFF | TGTGCCAGCAGCCCCCGGGGACAGACCTACAATGAGCAGTTCTTC
. | TRBJ1-1 | TRBV20-1 | 14 | many | CRALRGGMNTEAFF | TGCAGAGCCCTTAGGGGCGGAATGAACACTGAAGCTTTCTTT
. | TRBJ1-5 | TRBV9 | 14 | . | CASSASAGNQPQHF | TGTGCCAGCAGCGCAAGCGCAGGGAATCAGCCCCAGCATTTT
. | TRBJ1-2 | TRBV5-6 | 14 | . | CASSPDPQGYGYTF | TGTGCCAGCAGCCCCGACCCCCAGGGCTATGGCTACACCTTC
. | TRBJ2-7 | TRBV14 | 16 | few | CASSQLSGQGSYEQYF | TGTGCCAGCAGCCAACTTTCCGGTCAGGGCTCCTACGAGCAGTACTTC
TRBD1 | TRBJ1-1 | TRBV7-2 | 15 | . | CASSRRTGRDTEAFF | TGTGCCAGCAGCCGCCGGACAGGGCGGGACACTGAAGCTTTCTTT
TRBD1 | TRBJ2-3 | TRBV5-5 | 13 | many | CASSSQGVDTQYF | TGTGCCAGCAGCTCCCAGGGGGTAGATACGCAGTATTTT
TRBD2 | TRBJ2-2 | TRBV6-2/TRBV6-3 | 17 | many | CASILTPGLGATGELFF | TGTGCCAGCATTTTAACCCCGGGACTAGGGGCCACCGGGGAGCTGTTTTTT
. | TRBJ2-1 | TRBV7-2 | 13 | few | CASSLAQEYEQFF | TGTGCCAGCAGCTTAGCGCAGGAATATGAGCAGTTCTTC
. | TRBJ2-5 | TRBV4-1 | 17 | . | CASSPQARGVAVQTQYF | TGCGCCAGCAGCCCTCAAGCGAGGGGGGTAGCAGTACAGACCCAGTACTTC
. | TRBJ2-7 | TRBV4-2 | 12 | . | CASSQDRSEQYF | TGTGCCAGCAGCCAAGATCGATCCGAGCAGTACTTC
TRBD1 | TRBJ2-5 | TRBV7-9 | 15 | . | CASSTRDRQQETQYF | TGTGCCAGCAGCACCCGGGACAGACAACAAGAGACCCAGTACTTC